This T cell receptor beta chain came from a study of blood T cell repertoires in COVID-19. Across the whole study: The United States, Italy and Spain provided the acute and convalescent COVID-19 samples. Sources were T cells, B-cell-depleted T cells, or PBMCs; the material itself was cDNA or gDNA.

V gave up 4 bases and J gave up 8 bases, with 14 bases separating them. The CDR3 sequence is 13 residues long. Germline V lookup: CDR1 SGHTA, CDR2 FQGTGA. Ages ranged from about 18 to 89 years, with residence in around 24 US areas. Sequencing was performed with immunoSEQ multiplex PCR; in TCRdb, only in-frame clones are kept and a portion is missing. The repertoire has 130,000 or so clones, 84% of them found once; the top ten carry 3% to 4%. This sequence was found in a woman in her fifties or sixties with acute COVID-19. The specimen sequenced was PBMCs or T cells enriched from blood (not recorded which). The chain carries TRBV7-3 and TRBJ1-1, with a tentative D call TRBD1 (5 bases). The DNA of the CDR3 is TGTGCCAGCAGCTGGGGAGGGGATGGAGAAGCTTTCTTT. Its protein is CASSWGGDGEAFF.